This T cell receptor (beta chain) was documented in a study of spatial heterogeneity in lung cancer. The CDR3 extends over 14 amino acids. The V gene end was trimmed by 6 bases and the J gene end by 0 bases; junction bases not matched to a gene: 3. Germline CDR1 and CDR2: LGHDT and YNNKEL (reference sequence). Each TCR cDNA molecule bore a unique molecular identifier. Using its own MiXCR run on the 5' RACE reads, TCRdb lists one record per CDR3 protein. The sample holds 90,000 or so distinct CDR3 sequences, roughly 9.5% seen once. Time point here: sample taken at primary tumor resection. The input material, whole RNA from tumor, nontumor lung or frozen PBMC, was sequenced unsorted. This clonotype was observed many times.

The chain employs TRBV3-1 and TRBJ2-7; 9 nucleotides line up with TRBD2. This specimen was PBMCs, taken at surgery. This sequence originates from a male donor with early-stage non-small cell lung cancer. In DNA form, the CDR3 reads TGTGCCAGCAGTTATAGCGGGGGCTCCTACGAGCAGTACTTC. This codes for CASSYSGGSYEQYF.